Listed here are 17 T cell receptor beta chains from one sample, sequenced in a study of cytomegalovirus exposure and HLA in healthy donors. Researchers ran the PCR with 60 Vbeta and 13 Jbeta primers. Clones were read by immunoSEQ multiplex PCR, and TCRdb kept only the in-frame ones, dropping some. The sample consists of fewer than 100,000 clones, 60% to 80% of them appearing once. The sequencing input was PBMCs. The receptors originated from a female donor in good health and CMV-seronegative.

V gene TRBV7-9 combines with J gene TRBJ2-4, with 7 bases matching TRBD2. From germline, CDR1 is SEHNR and CDR2 FQNEAQ (reference sequence). V dropped 1 base and J dropped 6; count of bases not matched to a gene: 3. The CDR3 is made up of 14 amino acids. CDR3 sequence (DNA): TGTGCCAGCAGCTTAGGGGGGGGACGAAACATTCAGTACTTC. Its translation is CASSLGGGRNIQYF.

This clone was seen only a few times. The CDR3 nucleotides read TGTGCCAGCAGTGGCCGGACAGGGCCTTCTGAAAAACTGTTTTTT. It is translated as CASSGRTGPSEKLFF. V and J are TRBV2 and TRBJ1-4; 8 bases fit TRBD1. Germline V gene data show CDR1 as SNHLY and CDR2 as FYNNEI. Trimming removed 4 bases from V and 7 bases from J; junction bases left unmatched: 8. This CDR3 region has 15 residues.

The CDR3 spells CASSPSLEGTGELFF. The CDR3 nucleotides are TGTGCCAGCAGTCCCTCTCTGGAGGGCACCGGGGAGCTGTTTTTT. The chain recombines TRBV2 with TRBJ2-2, with D perhaps matching TRBD2 (6 bases). The CDR3 totals 15 residues. V was pared by 5 bases and J by 4 bases, with 14 bases between. Looked up from germline, CDR1 is SNHLY and CDR2 is FYNNEI.

This clone occurred once. The rearrangement uses TRBV7-2 and TRBJ1-1; possibly TRBD1 for D (6 bases). The V end lost 2 bases, the J end lost 1 base, and 11 bases lay between the germline ends. Germline V gene sequence: CDR1 SGHTA, CDR2 FQGNSA. The CDR3 runs to 15 residues. The CDR3 here is CASSLWGHRNTEAFF. In DNA form, the CDR3 reads TGTGCCAGCAGCTTATGGGGACACCGGAACACTGAAGCTTTCTTT.

This clone was seen a few times. Its ends do not fully match the called genes, so a read error is possible. The chain has TRBV7-7 and TRBJ2-2, with D possibly matching TRBD1 (5 bases). Germline V gives CDR1 SSHAT, CDR2 FNYEAQ (reference sequence). This CDR3 comprises 13 residues. CDR3 region: CASSLSGTGELFF. The CDR3, as DNA: TGTGCTAGCAGCTTATCAGGGACCGGGGAGCTGTTTTTT. The complete variable domain, with remaining parts taken from reference TRBV7-7 and TRBJ2-2, reads GAGVSQSPRYKVTKRGQDVTLRCDPISSHATLYWYQQALGQGPEFLTYFNYEAQPDKSGLPSDRFSAERPEGSISTLTIQRTEQRDSAMYRCASSLSGTGELFFGEGSRLTVL.

V usage is TRBV7-2 and J usage is TRBJ1-6; a weak D match, TRBD1 (5 bases). The CDR3 consists of 14 residues. V lost 10 bases, J lost 6 bases, and 16 bases lay in between. Per germline, CDR1 SGHTA and CDR2 FQGNSA. CDR3 coding DNA: TGTGCCATTATAGACGGGGGTAGTAATTCACCCCTCCACTTT. It is translated as CAIIDGGSNSPLHF.

This sequence joins TRBV7-9 and TRBJ2-4, with 8 positions matching TRBD2. The CDR3 spans 15 residues. Germline trimming cut 3 bases from V and 1 base from J; bases unmatched to any gene: 2. Germline loops: CDR1 SEHNR, CDR2 FQNEAQ (reference sequence). CDR3 loop: CASSFRGGAKNIQYF. The CDR3 nucleotides read TGTGCCAGCAGCTTTCGGGGGGGGGCCAAAAACATTCAGTACTTC.

This chain links TRBV18 with TRBJ1-4, with D possibly being TRBD1 (6 bases). Germline V lookup: CDR1 KGHSH, CDR2 LQKENI. The V end was cut by 0 bases, the J end by 7 bases, with 9 bases between. The CDR3 contains 14 residues. CDR3 nucleotide sequence: TGTGCCAGCTCACCACCGGGGGCTTCTGAAAAACTGTTTTTT. It yields the protein CASSPPGASEKLFF.

This rearrangement joins TRBV7-6 to TRBJ1-1, with no clear D. Trimming stripped 5 bases from V and 1 base from J, with 8 bases between. CDR1 SGHVS and CDR2 FNYEAQ come from the germline V gene. The CDR3 length is 13 residues. DNA of the CDR3: TGTGCCAGCAGCAAACACCAGAACACTGAAGCTTTCTTT. Amino acids: CASSKHQNTEAFF.

V is TRBV5-1 and J is TRBJ1-1, with TRBD1 matching over 7 bases. This CDR3 spans 13 amino acids. V gave up 2 bases and J gave up 6 bases; unmatched junction bases: 4. CDR1 and CDR2 (germline): SGHRS, YFSETQ. CDR3 sequence (DNA): TGCGCCAGCAGCTTTAGGGGGACAGCTGAAGCTTTCTTT. It codes for CASSFRGTAEAFF. The full variable domain, completed using reference TRBV5-1 and TRBJ1-1, is KAGVTQTPRYLIKTRGQQVTLSCSPISGHRSVSWYQQTPGQGLQFLFEYFSETQRNKGNFPGRFSGRQFSNSRSEMNVSTLELGDSALYLCASSFRGTAEAFFGQGTRLTVV.

This chain joins TRBV2 and TRBJ1-2; 7 nucleotides line up with TRBD1. CDR1 is SNHLY and CDR2 is FYNNEI in the germline V gene. Trimming removed 5 bases from V and 4 bases from J; junction bases left unmatched: 4. The CDR3 spans 13 residues. This chain's CDR3 is CASSLGTVYGYTF. CDR3 nucleotide sequence: TGTGCCAGCAGTCTTGGGACAGTCTATGGCTACACCTTC.

This chain links TRBV5-1 with TRBJ1-1; no definite D call. The CDR3 runs to 16 residues. Germline V gene lookup returns CDR1 SGHRS and CDR2 YFSETQ. The V end was cut by 0 bases, the J end by 4 bases, with 16 bases between. CDR3 bases: TGCGCCAGCAGCTTGGCCACGGCGCAGAGGAGCACTGAAGCTTTCTTT. It encodes CASSLATAQRSTEAFF. The full variable domain, its missing parts supplied by reference TRBV5-1 and TRBJ1-1, is KAGVTQTPRYLIKTRGQQVTLSCSPISGHRSVSWYQQTPGQGLQFLFEYFSETQRNKGNFPGRFSGRQFSNSRSEMNVSTLELGDSALYLCASSLATAQRSTEAFFGQGTRLTVV.

The sample holds a few counts of this clone. At one end, the junction sequence differs from germline, possibly due to a read error. The genes are TRBV5-1 and TRBJ2-2; 10 bases fit TRBD1. Germline lookup yields CDR1 SGHRS and CDR2 YFSETQ. The CDR3 runs 15 residues. The CDR3 bases are TGCGCCGGCAGCTACGGGACAGGGGACACCGGGGAGCTGTTTTTT. It yields the protein CAGSYGTGDTGELFF.

The chain joins TRBV5-1 to TRBJ1-2, with 9 bases aligning to TRBD1. The length of the CDR3 is 19 residues. CDR1 is SGHRS, CDR2 YFSETQ, per germline. V was clipped by 0 bases and J by 6 bases; unmatched bases: 18. The CDR3 DNA is TGCGCCAGCAGCTTGGGGCTCCGGACAGGGGTTAGGTATCGGGATGGCTACACCTTC. It codes for CASSLGLRTGVRYRDGYTF.

This clone has a handful of counts. One end of the junction fails to match germline, which may point to a read error. The rearrangement uses TRBV7-9 and TRBJ1-1; no definite D call. The CDR3 sequence is 15 residues long. Per germline, CDR1 SEHNR and CDR2 FQNEAQ (reference sequence). The CDR3 coding sequence is TGTTCCAGCAGCTTAGATCGGGCGTTTAGCGCTGAAGCTTTCTTT. Residues: CSSSLDRAFSAEAFF.

The sample holds one count of this clone. The rearrangement links TRBV10-1 to TRBJ1-1; no reliable D call. This CDR3 has 13 amino acids. V gave up 6 bases and J gave up 3 bases, with 11 bases separating them. The germline V gene encodes CDR1 WNHNN and CDR2 SYGVQD (reference sequence). CDR3 loop: CASRISQDTEAFF. The CDR3 DNA reads TGCGCCAGCAGGATTTCCCAGGACACTGAAGCTTTCTTT.

The V and J genes are TRBV7-9 and TRBJ2-2; 7 bases are shared with TRBD2. Trimming at V came to 9 bases and at J to 4 bases, leaving 11 bases not matched to a gene. CDR1 and CDR2 from the germline V gene are SEHNR and FQNEAQ (reference sequence). The CDR3 runs 15 residues. DNA for the CDR3: TGTGCCAGTTCTCTGACGGGACTATCCACCGGGGAGCTGTTTTTT. It is translated as CASSLTGLSTGELFF.